These T cell receptor beta chains were read from a single sample in a study of T cells in Graves' hyperthyroidism and ophthalmopathy. MiXCR was run by TCRdb on the multiplex PCR reads, yielding one entry per CDR3 protein. The table lists 370,000 or so distinct CDR3 sequences, roughly 14% of them singletons, with 20% in the top ten. Sequencing was done on a sample of blood. These receptors were obtained from a man aged 30-40 years with Graves' hyperthyroidism that later progressed to Graves' ophthalmopathy. Each CDR3 is given without its conserved first and last residue. Fields, in order: J gene, V gene, CDR3 protein.

>TRBJ1-1|TRBV5-1
ASSMKWGNTEAF
>TRBJ2-7|TRBV20-1
SAAGTSGDYEQY
>TRBJ1-2|TRBV29-1
SASGTGGVGYT
>TRBJ2-7|TRBV13
ASSSSTGGNEQY
>TRBJ1-5|TRBV7-8
ASSRGRDHNQPQH
>TRBJ1-3|TRBV6-6
ASSYREHDHTGNTIY
>TRBJ1-1|TRBV4-1
ASSQDNRVFTEAF
>TRBJ1-2|TRBV6-1
ASSWDSSNYGYT
>TRBJ2-4|TRBV27
ASSKGRSKNIQY
>TRBJ2-1|TRBV20-1
SARDGDRDHNEQF
>TRBJ2-4|TRBV20-1
SARGQGLGGKNIQY
>TRBJ1-5|TRBV20-1
SAMFVGGSNQPQH
>TRBJ2-4|TRBV6-5
ASSFSVGGATKNIQY
>TRBJ1-2|TRBV7-9
ASSLSTGKNYGYT
>TRBJ2-3|TRBV18
ASSPGKDTQY
>TRBJ2-5|TRBV5-4
ASSLRTGGGQETQY
>TRBJ1-4|TRBV28
ASSDDRPNEKLF
>TRBJ1-5|TRBV4-1
ASSLTAGLDQPQH
>TRBJ2-1|TRBV5-1
ASSQDSTNNEQF
>TRBJ2-1|TRBV12-3/TRBV12-4
ASSNYYNEQF
>TRBJ2-7|TRBV6-6
ASSYFDSSYEQY
>TRBJ1-5|TRBV6-1
ASSEGVVVQPQH
>TRBJ2-7|TRBV9
ASSVDSKDGEQY
>TRBJ1-1|TRBV5-1
ASSSWTGNTEAF
>TRBJ1-1|TRBV9
ASSPGQGWAEAF
>TRBJ2-3|TRBV28
ASSFQRTSGLTDTQY
>TRBJ2-3|TRBV7-2
ASSFITTGDTQY
>TRBJ2-4|TRBV20-1
SAQTGRGAKNIQY
>TRBJ2-1|TRBV7-9
ASRAGQMFSYNEQF
>TRBJ1-1|TRBV18
ASSLTAGQGKTEAF
>TRBJ2-3|TRBV3-1
ASTSGGDTQY
>TRBJ1-1|TRBV18
ASSADENTEAF
>TRBJ2-7|TRBV4-1
ASSQDPGQGSYEQY
>TRBJ2-2|TRBV6-1
ASSELKGSGELF
>TRBJ2-7|TRBV10-3
AISEAGSYEQY
>TRBJ2-7|TRBV6-1
ASSEETGEGYEQY
>TRBJ1-3|TRBV6-5
ASSYSVQGAGGNTIY
>TRBJ2-3|TRBV7-9
ASSPGTNTDTQY
>TRBJ2-3|TRBV2
ASSEDRTPYADTQY
>TRBJ2-7|TRBV3-1
ASSQSPGGSYEQY
>TRBJ1-2|TRBV12-5
ASATDNYGYT
>TRBJ2-7|TRBV30
AWSVLSRIVGEQY
>TRBJ2-1|TRBV6-1
ASPTTAWDPNNEQF
>TRBJ2-1|TRBV24-1
ATSDTDREQF
>TRBJ1-1|TRBV19
ASSHTGTEAF
>TRBJ2-1|TRBV12-3/TRBV12-4
ASSLIDRGEQF